The 24 T cell receptor beta chains below come from one sample, sequenced in a study of CD8+ T cells in alopecia areata. Treatment in this sample: oral pan-JAK inhibitor, 5-10 mg twice daily. After isolation, RNA underwent reverse transcription to generate cDNA as the sequencing template. The protocol was immunoSEQ multiplex PCR, while the TCRdb copy is restricted to in-frame clones and leaves out a portion. The sample holds about 210,000 clones, about 57% seen once. Sequenced material: CD4+ T cells sorted from blood, taken at week 4, from a patient treated with tofacitinib. These receptor sequences come from a human donor with alopecia areata.

The chain uses TRBV7-7 and TRBJ2-1; D might be TRBD2 (5 bases). Germline V CDR1 and CDR2: SSHAT, FNYEAQ (reference sequence). The ends were cut back, 5 bases at V and 0 bases at J, with 11 bases in the middle. The CDR3 consists of 15 residues. In DNA, the CDR3 is TGTGCCAGCAGCCCAACTAGGAACTCCTACAATGAGCAGTTCTTC. This gives the protein CASSPTRNSYNEQFF.

This clone turned up a few times. The rearrangement joins TRBV14 to TRBJ2-3; TRBD2 is a possible D gene (6 bases). The CDR3 sequence is 14 residues long. The ends were cut back, 4 bases at V and 6 bases at J, with 14 bases in the middle. Germline CDR1 is SGHDN and CDR2 is FVKESK. The CDR3: CASSPTSRGDTQYF. As DNA, the CDR3 is TGTGCCAGCAGCCCAACTAGCCGCGGGGATACGCAGTATTTT.

V gene TRBV15 combines with J gene TRBJ2-5, with 7 bases aligning to TRBD1. Unmatched junction bases numbered 10, after V lost 4 bases and J lost 5 bases. Germline lookup yields CDR1 LNHNV and CDR2 YYDKDF (reference sequence). This CDR3 is 15 amino acids long. CDR3 in amino acids: CATSTLTGTVETQYF. DNA for the CDR3: TGTGCCACCAGCACTCTGACAGGGACAGTGGAGACCCAGTACTTC.

V is TRBV15 and J is TRBJ2-2; possible D gene TRBD2, 5 bases. Trimming took off 7 bases at V and 5 bases at J, with 14 bases between the two ends. The CDR3 loop spans 14 amino acids. Germline assignment: CDR1 LNHNV and CDR2 YYDKDF (reference sequence). DNA for the CDR3: TGTGCCACCAAACTAGAGATCCTGACCGGGGAGCTGTTTTTT. Its translation: CATKLEILTGELFF.

This chain connects TRBV10-3 to TRBJ1-6; 7 nucleotides agree with TRBD1. With V trimmed by 6 bases and J by 8 bases, 4 bases remained unmatched. This CDR3 is 13 amino acids long. From germline, CDR1 is ENHRY and CDR2 SYGVKD. This CDR3 reads CAIRQGRDSPLHF. The CDR3 coding sequence is TGTGCCATCAGACAGGGGAGGGATTCACCCCTCCACTTT.

The gene calls are TRBV9 and TRBJ2-7; 7 bases are shared with TRBD1. V trimming: 0 bases; J trimming: 5 bases; junction bases outside the gene matches: 2. Germline V gene sequence: CDR1 SGDLS, CDR2 YYNGEE. This CDR3 is built from 13 residues. CDR3 amino acids: CASSVDRGHEQYF. The CDR3 DNA follows: TGTGCCAGCAGCGTAGACAGGGGCCACGAGCAGTACTTC.

The sample holds a few counts of this clone. The chain is built from TRBV7-2 and TRBJ2-1; D is undetermined. V lost 2 bases to trimming and J lost 7 bases, with 6 bases between them. Germline loops: CDR1 SGHTA, CDR2 FQGNSA. This CDR3 comprises 12 residues. The CDR3 spells CASSLPRNEQFF. The CDR3 DNA sequence: TGTGCCAGCAGCTTACCCAGGAATGAGCAGTTCTTC.

The table lists this clone with a few counts. The V and J genes are TRBV29-1 and TRBJ1-1; 9 nucleotides line up with TRBD1. Germline trimming cut 5 bases from V and 4 bases from J; bases unmatched to any gene: 2. CDR3 length: 12 residues. Germline CDR1 reads SQVTM; CDR2 reads ANQGSEA. CDR3 coding DNA: TGCAGCGTTCAGGACAGGGGCACTGAAGCTTTCTTT. This codes for CSVQDRGTEAFF. Based on the CDR3 plus reference TRBV29-1 and TRBJ1-1, the full variable domain is SAVISQKPSRDICQRGTSLTIQCQVDSQVTMMFWYRQQPGQSLTLIATANQGSEATYESGFVIDKFPISRPNLTFSTLTVSNMSPEDSSIYLCSVQDRGTEAFFGQGTRLTVV.

This clone was seen a few times. The chain combines TRBV5-6 with TRBJ1-2; tentative D call: TRBD1 (6 bases). The CDR3 is made up of 14 amino acids. The V gene lost 6 bases and the J gene lost 4 bases, with 16 bases spanning the gap. CDR1 is SGHDT, CDR2 YYEEEE, per germline. CDR3 sequence reads: CASTIGPQGYGYTF. The CDR3 DNA is TGTGCCAGCACCATAGGCCCACAGGGCTATGGCTACACCTTC. Based on the CDR3 plus reference TRBV5-6 and TRBJ1-2, the full variable domain is DAGVTQSPTHLIKTRGQQVTLRCSPKSGHDTVSWYQQALGQGPQFIFQYYEEEERQRGNFPDRFSGHQFPNYSSELNVNALLLGDSALYLCASTIGPQGYGYTFGSGTRLTVV.

This clone was recorded a few times. The chain couples TRBV23-1 to TRBJ2-6; D uncertain. TRBV23-1 is treated as an ORF (open reading frame) with a function not yet certain. Trimming removed 0 bases at V and 0 bases at J, with 12 bases between. The CDR3 totals 18 residues. The CDR3, as DNA: TGCGCCAGCAGTCAATCGTTCCAGCTGCTCTCTGGGGCCAACGTCCTGACTTTC. It codes for CASSQSFQLLSGANVLTF.

The chain has TRBV7-9 and TRBJ2-6; D unresolved. V lost 5 bases and J 2 bases, leaving 10 bases between the germline ends. Germline assignment: CDR1 SEHNR and CDR2 FQNEAQ (reference sequence). The CDR3 extends over 15 amino acids. The CDR3 region has the DNA TGTGCCAGCAGCGTTCACGAAGCTGGGGCCAACGTCCTGACTTTC. This sequence encodes CASSVHEAGANVLTF.

The CDR3 is CSARANNEQFF. The CDR3 DNA reads TGCAGTGCTAGAGCCAACAATGAGCAGTTCTTC. This chain uses TRBV20-1 with TRBJ2-1, with no clear D. This CDR3 region has 11 residues. The germline V gene encodes CDR1 DFQATT and CDR2 SNEGSKA (reference sequence). Deletions cut 1 base from V and 5 bases from J, with 3 bases between.

V and J are TRBV30 and TRBJ2-1; no definite D call. The CDR3 consists of 13 residues. Trimming left V 7 bases short and J 8 bases short, with 18 bases between. CDR1 and CDR2 (germline): GTSNPN, SVGIG (reference sequence). The CDR3 here is CALNKINSDEQFF. The CDR3 DNA reads as TGTGCCTTGAACAAGATAAACTCCGATGAGCAGTTCTTC.

V usage is TRBV27 and J usage is TRBJ1-2; the D gene is possibly TRBD1 (6 bases). Trimming left V 2 bases short and J 8 bases short, with 18 bases between. The CDR3 runs 15 residues. Germline lookup yields CDR1 MNHEY and CDR2 SMNVEV (reference sequence). CDR3 amino acids: CASSLLQGLGKGYTF. The CDR3 nucleotides are TGTGCCAGCAGTTTACTTCAGGGGCTCGGTAAAGGCTACACCTTC.

Only a few counts were recorded for this clone. DNA of the CDR3: TGTGCCAGCAGCTTGGCTTACCGGACTAACTATGGCTACACCTTC. Translating it yields CASSLAYRTNYGYTF. V gene TRBV5-4 combines with J gene TRBJ1-2; D not resolved. V gave up 0 bases and J gave up 0 bases, with 9 bases separating them. The CDR3 runs to 15 residues. Per the germline V gene, CDR1 is SGHNT and CDR2 is YYREEE (reference sequence).

The chain combines TRBV25-1 with TRBJ1-4, with D possibly being TRBD1 (6 bases). The V gene lost 2 bases and the J gene lost 4 bases, with 14 bases spanning the gap. There are 16 residues in the CDR3. Germline CDR1 and CDR2: MGHDK and SYGVNS. The CDR3 spells CASSEAGGRFNEKLFF. The CDR3 nucleotides read TGTGCCAGCAGTGAAGCGGGGGGCCGCTTTAATGAAAAACTGTTTTTT.

The rearrangement links TRBV30 to TRBJ2-1; D is possibly TRBD2 (6 bases). Germline loops: CDR1 GTSNPN, CDR2 SVGIG (reference sequence). The CDR3 has 13 residues. V was clipped by 3 bases and J by 1 base, with 7 bases between them. CDR3: CAWRGGSYNEQFF. DNA for the CDR3: TGTGCCTGGAGGGGAGGTTCCTACAATGAGCAGTTCTTC.

This clone has at least ten counts. Other DNA sequences in this sample translate to the same CDR3. The chain carries TRBV7-3 and TRBJ2-5, with 7 bases aligning to TRBD2. The CDR3 length is 13 residues. J was trimmed by 5 bases and V by 0 bases; bases with no gene match: 0. Germline V gives CDR1 SGHTA, CDR2 FQGTGA. The CDR3 DNA sequence: TGTGCCAGCAGCTTAACGGGAGGGGAGACCCAGTACTTC. The encoded protein is CASSLTGGETQYF.

Notes on this clone: Other DNA sequences in this specimen translate into the identical CDR3. The chain links TRBV11-1 to TRBJ1-2; no firm D call. In germline, CDR1 is SGHAT, CDR2 FQDESV (reference sequence). The CDR3 loop spans 12 amino acids. The germline V and J ends were trimmed by 3 bases and 6 bases, with 8 bases remaining between them. The CDR3 loop is CASSLGRDGYTF. CDR3 bases: TGTGCCAGCAGCTTGGGCAGAGATGGCTACACCTTC.

This clone has just a few counts. V gene TRBV9 combines with J gene TRBJ2-2, with a tentative D call TRBD1 (6 bases). Germline V gene lookup returns CDR1 SGDLS and CDR2 YYNGEE. The V end was cut by 7 bases, the J end by 0 bases, with 13 bases between. This CDR3 has 15 residues. The CDR3 region is CASVPGTTNTGELFF. The CDR3 DNA reads as TGTGCCAGCGTCCCCGGGACAACGAACACCGGGGAGCTGTTTTTT.

In its sample, this clone was seen once. J is TRBJ1-5 and V is TRBV2, with D hard to call. Trimming shortened V by 5 bases and J by 4 bases, and 12 bases separated the two germline ends. Germline V gene lookup returns CDR1 SNHLY and CDR2 FYNNEI. The CDR3 length is 14 residues. The CDR3 sequence is CASSQQRQNQPQHF. CDR3 DNA: TGTGCCAGCAGTCAACAAAGGCAAAATCAGCCCCAGCATTTT. Full variable domain (outside the CDR3, taken from reference TRBV2 and TRBJ1-5): EPEVTQTPSHQVTQMGQEVILRCVPISNHLYFYWYRQILGQKVEFLVSFYNNEISEKSEIFDDQFSVERPDGSNFTLKIRSTKLEDSAMYFCASSQQRQNQPQHFGDGTRLSIL.

This clone was found a few times. This chain joins TRBV29-1 and TRBJ2-5, with D uncertain. The V end was cut by 6 bases, the J end by 0 bases, with 8 bases between. CDR3 size: 12 residues. CDR1 SQVTM and CDR2 ANQGSEA come from the germline V gene. CDR3 DNA: TGCAGCGTGAATAGGGACCAAGAGACCCAGTACTTC. It codes for CSVNRDQETQYF. The full variable domain, with the rest looked up from reference TRBV29-1 and TRBJ2-5, is SAVISQKPSRDICQRGTSLTIQCQVDSQVTMMFWYRQQPGQSLTLIATANQGSEATYESGFVIDKFPISRPNLTFSTLTVSNMSPEDSSIYLCSVNRDQETQYFGPGTRLLVL.

J is TRBJ1-2 and V is TRBV7-2, with D possibly TRBD1 on 5 matching bases. The V end was cut by 4 bases, the J end by 11 bases, with 23 bases between. This CDR3 region has 15 residues. Germline loops: CDR1 SGHTA, CDR2 FQGNSA. The CDR3 loop is CASSYRDRVMTSYTF. CDR3 sequence (DNA): TGTGCCAGCAGCTACCGGGACCGCGTGATGACCTCATACACCTTC.

This clone turned up a few times. The chain joins TRBV29-1 to TRBJ1-1, with D maybe TRBD1 (6 bases). The V gene's germline CDR1 is SQVTM and CDR2 ANQGSEA. The CDR3 spans 14 residues. CDR3 sequence reads: CSAGDSSMNTEAFF. CDR3 sequence (DNA): TGCAGTGCAGGGGATAGTAGCATGAACACTGAAGCTTTCTTT.